This record covers a single TCR beta chain. The source of the sample is a study of metastatic and nonmetastatic thyroid tumors. Per germline, CDR1 SEHNR and CDR2 FQNEAQ (reference sequence). This CDR3 has 14 amino acids. Trimming pared 1 base from V and 0 bases from J, leaving 6 bases between. Source study methods: Clinicopathological groups differed in CDR3, with these differences serving to build a distant-metastasis classifier for papillary thyroid cancer. TCRdb redid the clone calls on the PCR reads using MiXCR. The V and J calls follow TCRdb's processing rather than the paper's. Of roughly 18,000 clones in the sample, approximately 35% were seen once. No patient received treatment before thyroid surgery.

Sequences were obtained from tumor tissue. The chain employs TRBV7-9 and TRBJ2-5; D remains unclear. The origin of this receptor is a female donor with papillary thyroid cancer or a benign thyroid nodule (not recorded which). Some clones in this sample may be carry-over from other donors' samples. CDR3 bases: TGTGCCAGCAGCTTAGGGCAGGACCAAGAGACCCAGTACTTC. Translating gives CASSLGQDQETQYF.